What follows are 5 T cell receptor beta chains derived from one specimen sequenced in a study of cytomegalovirus exposure and HLA in healthy donors. In the PCR, 60 Vbeta and 13 Jbeta primers were used. The repertoire was sequenced with immunoSEQ multiplex PCR; TCRdb's copy has only in-frame clones and lacks some. Here the sample spans about 160,000 clones, around 83% being singletons. Sequences were obtained from PBMCs. The receptors originated from a man in his fifties in good health and CMV-seropositive.

With regard to this clone: Other DNA sequences in the sample encode the same CDR3. The chain recombines TRBV30 with TRBJ1-5; no clear D. Trimming left V 2 bases short and J 2 bases short, with 7 bases between. CDR1 is GTSNPN, CDR2 SVGIG, per germline (reference sequence). The CDR3 consists of 13 residues. CDR3 region: CAWSPGGNQPQHF. DNA for the CDR3: TGTGCCTGGAGTCCCGGTGGCAATCAGCCCCAGCATTTT.

The chain employs TRBV28 and TRBJ2-1; TRBD2 is a possible D gene (5 bases). CDR1 MDHEN and CDR2 SYDVKM come from the germline V gene. The CDR3 is made up of 14 amino acids. The V and J ends lost 8 bases and 1 base respectively, with 12 bases between them. The DNA for the CDR3 is TGTGCCAGCCTCGGCACTAGTTCCTACAATGAGCAGTTCTTC. This codes for CASLGTSSYNEQFF.

This chain uses TRBV4-1 with TRBJ1-1, with D possibly TRBD1 on 6 matching bases. The CDR3 is made up of 16 amino acids. Between the trimmed V and J ends, which lost 2 bases and 0 bases, there was a span of 13 bases. Germline V gene data show CDR1 as MGHRA and CDR2 as YSYEKL. The CDR3 loop is CASSQTSGQVNTEAFF. DNA for the CDR3: TGCGCCAGCAGCCAAACCTCGGGACAAGTGAACACTGAAGCTTTCTTT.

The rearrangement joins TRBV27 to TRBJ1-5, with 9 bases fitting TRBD1. J was trimmed by 2 bases and V by 5 bases; bases with no gene match: 7. The CDR3 totals 16 residues. Germline loops: CDR1 MNHEY, CDR2 SMNVEV (reference sequence). As DNA, the CDR3 is TGTGCCAGCAGTAAAATACAGGGGGCGGGCAATCAGCCCCAGCATTTT. This translates into CASSKIQGAGNQPQHF.

The chain recombines TRBV7-2 with TRBJ2-1, with unresolved D. Between the trimmed V and J ends, which lost 5 bases and 8 bases, there was a span of 13 bases. Per germline, CDR1 SGHTA and CDR2 FQGNSA. The CDR3 sequence is 13 residues long. The CDR3, as DNA: TGTGCCAGCAGCCTCAGTTTTTTCGATGAGCAGTTCTTC. Translating gives CASSLSFFDEQFF.